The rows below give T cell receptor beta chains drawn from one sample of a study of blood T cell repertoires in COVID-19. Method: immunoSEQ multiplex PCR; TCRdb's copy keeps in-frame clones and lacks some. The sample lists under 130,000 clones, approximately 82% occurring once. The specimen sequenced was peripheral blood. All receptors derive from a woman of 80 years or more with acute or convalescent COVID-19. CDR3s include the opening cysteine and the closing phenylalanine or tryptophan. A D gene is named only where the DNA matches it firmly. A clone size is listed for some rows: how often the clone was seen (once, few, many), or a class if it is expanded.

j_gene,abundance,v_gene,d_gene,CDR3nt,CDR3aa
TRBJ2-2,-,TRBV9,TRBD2,TGTGCCAGCAGCGCAGGGACTAGCGGGAGCGATTACACCGGGGAGCTGTTTTTT,CASSAGTSGSDYTGELFF
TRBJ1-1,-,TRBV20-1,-,TGCAGTGCGCAGGGGTACACTGAAGCTTTCTTT,CSAQGYTEAFF
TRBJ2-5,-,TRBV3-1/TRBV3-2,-,TGTGCCAGCAGCCGACAGCAAGAGACCCAGTACTTC,CASSRQQETQYF
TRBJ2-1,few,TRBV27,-,TGTGCCAGCAGTTTAAGGGGCCGCGACAATAATGAGCAGTTCTTC,CASSLRGRDNNEQFF
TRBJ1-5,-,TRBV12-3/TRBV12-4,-,TGTGCCAGCAGTTTCGCAGGGGATCAGCCCCAGCATTTT,CASSFAGDQPQHF
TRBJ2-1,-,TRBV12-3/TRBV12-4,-,TGTGCCAGCAGGGGGGGGCCCGTTGAGCAGTTCTTC,CASRGGPVEQFF
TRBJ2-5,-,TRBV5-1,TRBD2,TGCGCCAGCAGCTCCGGGAGGGCCTGGGAGACCCAGTACTTC,CASSSGRAWETQYF
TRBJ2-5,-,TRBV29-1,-,TGCAGCGTGGGGCCGGGGGTCGAGACCCAGTACTTC,CSVGPGVETQYF
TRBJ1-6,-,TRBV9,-,TGTGCCAGCACCCGAGACAGTCCCCATAATTCACCCCTCCACTTT,CASTRDSPHNSPLHF
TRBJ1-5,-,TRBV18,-,TGTGCCAGCTCGCCGCAGGGGAAGGAGCCCCAGCATTTT,CASSPQGKEPQHF
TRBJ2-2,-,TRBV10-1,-,TGCGCCAGCCGGAGTAGGTCCGGGGAGCTGTTTTTT,CASRSRSGELFF
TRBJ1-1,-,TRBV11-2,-,TGTGCCAGCAGCTTAGTGGGGGGTGAGGGAGCTTTCTTT,CASSLVGGEGAFF
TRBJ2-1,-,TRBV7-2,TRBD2,TGTGCCAGCAGCTTAAGAACTTCGGGGGTTAGCGGGAGGGCGAATGAGCAGTTCTTC,CASSLRTSGVSGRANEQFF
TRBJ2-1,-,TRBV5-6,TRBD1,TGTGCCAGCAGCCAGGGACAGGTCTCCTACAATGAGCAGTTCTTC,CASSQGQVSYNEQFF
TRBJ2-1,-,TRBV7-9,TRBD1,TGTGCCAGCAGCACTGACGAGACAGGGCGTAATGAGCAGTTCTTC,CASSTDETGRNEQFF
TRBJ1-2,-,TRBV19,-,TGTGCCAGTAGTATACTCCGGGAGCATGGCTACACCTTC,CASSILREHGYTF
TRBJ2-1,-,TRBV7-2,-,TGTGCCAGCAGCTTCGGGGGGGACAGCTACAATGAGCAGTTCTTC,CASSFGGDSYNEQFF
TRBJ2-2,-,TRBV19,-,TGTGCCACCCGCGGGTCGGATTCGAACACCGGGGAGCTGTTTTTT,CATRGSDSNTGELFF
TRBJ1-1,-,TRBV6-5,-,TGTGCAAGCGAGAGGGGCGGGGGCACTGAAGCTTTCTTT,CASERGGGTEAFF
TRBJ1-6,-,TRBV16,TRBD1,TGTGCCAGCAGCCAATTGAGTACAGGGGGAGCGTCACCCCTCCACTTT,CASSQLSTGGASPLHF
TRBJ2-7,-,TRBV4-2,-,TGTGCCAGCAGCCAGGAGGTAACGAGGTTGGAGCAGTACTTC,CASSQEVTRLEQYF
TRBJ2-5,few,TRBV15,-,TGTGCCACCAGCAGAGATGGAGGCAAGACCCAGTACTTC,CATSRDGGKTQYF
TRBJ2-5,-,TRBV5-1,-,TGCGCCAGCAGCCCCTCGCTCACAGGGCCCCAAGAGACCCAGTACTTC,CASSPSLTGPQETQYF
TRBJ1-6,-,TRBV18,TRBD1,TGTGCCAGCTCGACAGGGAATTCACCCCTCCACTTT,CASSTGNSPLHF
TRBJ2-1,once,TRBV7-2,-,TGTGCCAGCAGCTTGATGGGGGCGGCCAATGAGCAGTTCTTC,CASSLMGAANEQFF
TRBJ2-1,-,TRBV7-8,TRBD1,TGTGCCAGCAGCTATTCCCTCATGACAGGGAACAATGAGCAGTTCTTC,CASSYSLMTGNNEQFF
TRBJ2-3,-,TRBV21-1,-,TGTGCCAGCAGCAAGAATCCCCGGCTAGCGGGAGATACGCAGTATTTT,CASSKNPRLAGDTQYF
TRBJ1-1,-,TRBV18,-,TGTGCCAGCTCACCCTCCTCGACTAACACTGAAGCTTTCTTT,CASSPSSTNTEAFF
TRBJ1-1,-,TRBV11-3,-,TGTGCCAGCAGCTTAGGCCAATCGGTTCCGAGGATGAACACTGAAGCTTTCTTT,CASSLGQSVPRMNTEAFF
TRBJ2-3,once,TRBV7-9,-,TGTGCCAGCAGCACCACGGGTCCTAGGGATACGCAGTATTTT,CASSTTGPRDTQYF
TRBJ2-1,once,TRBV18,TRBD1,TGTGCCAGCTCACTCCACGTAGGACAGGGGCATGAGCAGTTCTTC,CASSLHVGQGHEQFF
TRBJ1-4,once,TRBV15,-,TGTGCCACCAGCGGGCAGGGCCTGGCGCATGAAAAACTGTTTTTT,CATSGQGLAHEKLFF
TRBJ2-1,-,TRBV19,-,TGTGCCAGTAGTATCGGCAGGGGCAATGAGCAGTTCTTC,CASSIGRGNEQFF
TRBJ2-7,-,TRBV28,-,TGTGCCAGCAGTCAATTTCAGGTCTACGAGCAGTACTTC,CASSQFQVYEQYF
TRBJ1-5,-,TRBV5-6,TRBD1,TGTGCCAGCAGCTTGTTCGGGACAGATGAACAGCCCCAGCATTTT,CASSLFGTDEQPQHF
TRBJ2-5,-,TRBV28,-,TGTGCCAGCAGTATACAAGAGACCCAGTACTTC,CASSIQETQYF
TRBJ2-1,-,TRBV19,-,TGTGCCACTTGGGCTCGCCAAACCGATGAGCAGTTCTTC,CATWARQTDEQFF
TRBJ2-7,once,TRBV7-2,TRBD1,TGTGCCAGCAGCTTAGCGACAGGGGGCTACGAGCAGTACTTC,CASSLATGGYEQYF